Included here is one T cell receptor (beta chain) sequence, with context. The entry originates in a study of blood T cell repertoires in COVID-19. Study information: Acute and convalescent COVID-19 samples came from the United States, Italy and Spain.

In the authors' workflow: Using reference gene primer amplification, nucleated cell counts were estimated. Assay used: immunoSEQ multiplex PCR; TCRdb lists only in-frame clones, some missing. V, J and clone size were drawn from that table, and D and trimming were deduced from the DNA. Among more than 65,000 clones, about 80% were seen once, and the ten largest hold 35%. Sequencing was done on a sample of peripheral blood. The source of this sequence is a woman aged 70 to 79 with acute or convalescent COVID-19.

The CDR3 DNA reads TGTGCCAGCAGTGAACAGGCGGGGAGCACTGAAGCTTTCTTT. Its translation: CASSEQAGSTEAFF. The chain joins TRBV6-1 to TRBJ1-1; D is uncertain. The germline V gene encodes CDR1 MNHNS and CDR2 SASEGT. The V gene lost 2 bases and the J gene lost 4 bases, with 11 bases spanning the gap. The CDR3 is 14 residues long.